A single TCR beta chain is shown here with its context. What it binds is not known. The source of the sample is a study of beta chain features in type 1 diabetes. This CDR3 region has 15 residues. The V and J ends lost 4 bases and 7 bases, in that order; junction bases with no gene match: 10. Germline assignment: CDR1 SGHRS and CDR2 YFSETQ. Overall study results and limits: All four CD4+ subsets from Type 1 diabetes patients carried moderately but significantly shorter TCRB CDR3s.

Every isolated RNA sample was fully reverse transcribed, so sequencing captured expressed TCRB transcripts. The protocol was immunoSEQ multiplex PCR, while the TCRdb copy is restricted to in-frame clones and leaves out a portion. The table shows fewer than 400,000 clones, with 9.3% occurring only once. The sequenced sample consisted of central memory CD4+ T cells from blood. This chain connects TRBV5-1 to TRBJ2-1; 8 bases fit TRBD1. The clonotype originates from a man aged 25-40 years with type 1 diabetes. CDR3 sequence (DNA): TGCGCCAGCAGCCTGGCGGTGCAGGGGGCTAATGAGCAGTTCTTC. Residues: CASSLAVQGANEQFF.